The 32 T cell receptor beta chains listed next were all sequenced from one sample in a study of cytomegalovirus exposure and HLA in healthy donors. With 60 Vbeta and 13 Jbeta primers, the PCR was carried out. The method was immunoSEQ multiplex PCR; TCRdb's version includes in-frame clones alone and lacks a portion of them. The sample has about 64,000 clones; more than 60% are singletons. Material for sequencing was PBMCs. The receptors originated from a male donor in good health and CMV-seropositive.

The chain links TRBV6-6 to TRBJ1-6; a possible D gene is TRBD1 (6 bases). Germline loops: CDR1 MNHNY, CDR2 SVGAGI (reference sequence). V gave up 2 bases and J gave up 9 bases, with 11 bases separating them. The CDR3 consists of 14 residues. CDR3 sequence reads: CASSYPGEFSPLHF. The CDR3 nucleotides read TGTGCCAGCAGTTACCCAGGGGAGTTTTCACCCCTCCACTTT.

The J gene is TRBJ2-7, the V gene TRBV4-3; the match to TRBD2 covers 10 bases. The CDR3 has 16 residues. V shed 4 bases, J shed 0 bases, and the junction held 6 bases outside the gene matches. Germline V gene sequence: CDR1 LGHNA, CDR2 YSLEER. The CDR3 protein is CASSLQAGGSSYEQYF. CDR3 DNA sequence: TGCGCCAGCAGCCTCCAAGCGGGGGGGAGCTCCTACGAGCAGTACTTC.

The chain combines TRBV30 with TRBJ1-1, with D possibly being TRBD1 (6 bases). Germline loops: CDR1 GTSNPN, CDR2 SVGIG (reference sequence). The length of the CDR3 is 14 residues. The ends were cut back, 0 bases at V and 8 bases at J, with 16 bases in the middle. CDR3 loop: CAWSVGGRSVEAFF. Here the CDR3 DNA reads TGTGCCTGGAGTGTAGGGGGACGGTCCGTGGAAGCTTTCTTT.

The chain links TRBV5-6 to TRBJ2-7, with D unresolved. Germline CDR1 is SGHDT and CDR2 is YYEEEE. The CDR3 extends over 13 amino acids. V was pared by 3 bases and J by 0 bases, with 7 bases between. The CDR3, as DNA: TGTGCCAGCAGCTGGCCGGGCTCCTACGAGCAGTACTTC. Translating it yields CASSWPGSYEQYF.

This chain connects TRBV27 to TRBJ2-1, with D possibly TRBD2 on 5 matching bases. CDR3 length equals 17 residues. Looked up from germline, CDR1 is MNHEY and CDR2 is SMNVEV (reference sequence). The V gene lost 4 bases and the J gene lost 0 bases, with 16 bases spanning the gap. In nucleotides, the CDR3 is TGTGCCAGCAGTTCGCCACTAGACCTTCGCTCCTACAATGAGCAGTTCTTC. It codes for CASSSPLDLRSYNEQFF.

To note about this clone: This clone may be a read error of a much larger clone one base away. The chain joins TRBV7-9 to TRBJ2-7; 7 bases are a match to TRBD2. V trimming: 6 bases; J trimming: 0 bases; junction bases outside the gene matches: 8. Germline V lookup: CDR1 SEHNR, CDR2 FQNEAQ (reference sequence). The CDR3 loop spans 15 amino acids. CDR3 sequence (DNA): TGTGCCAGCAGTCTCGGGGCTAGCGGCTCCTACGAGCAGTACTTC. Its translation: CASSLGASGSYEQYF.

The DNA for the CDR3 is TGTGCCTGGAGCGGGACGAGCGGGCCCGAGCAGTACTTC. It yields the protein CAWSGTSGPEQYF. J is TRBJ2-7 and V is TRBV30; tentatively, D is TRBD2 (6 bases). Germline loops: CDR1 GTSNPN, CDR2 SVGIG (reference sequence). V was cut by 3 bases and J by 6 bases, with 15 bases left in between. The CDR3 is 13 residues long.

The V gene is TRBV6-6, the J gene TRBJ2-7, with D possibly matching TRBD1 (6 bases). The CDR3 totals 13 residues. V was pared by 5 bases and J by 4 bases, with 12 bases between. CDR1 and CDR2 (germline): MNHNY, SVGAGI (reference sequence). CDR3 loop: CASSAFRGYEQYF. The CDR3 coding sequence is TGTGCCAGCAGTGCATTCAGGGGATACGAGCAGTACTTC.

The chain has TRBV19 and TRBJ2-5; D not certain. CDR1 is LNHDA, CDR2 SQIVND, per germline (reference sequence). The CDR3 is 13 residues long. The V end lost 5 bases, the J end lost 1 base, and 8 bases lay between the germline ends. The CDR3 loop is CASSRSLQETQYF. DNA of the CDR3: TGTGCCAGTAGTCGCTCACTCCAAGAGACCCAGTACTTC.

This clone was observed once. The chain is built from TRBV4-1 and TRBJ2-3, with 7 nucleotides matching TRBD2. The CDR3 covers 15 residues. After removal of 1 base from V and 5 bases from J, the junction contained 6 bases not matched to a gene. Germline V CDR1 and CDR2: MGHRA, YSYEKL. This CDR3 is CASSQVRGGIDTQYF. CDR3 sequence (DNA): TGCGCCAGCAGCCAAGTACGGGGAGGGATAGATACGCAGTATTTT.

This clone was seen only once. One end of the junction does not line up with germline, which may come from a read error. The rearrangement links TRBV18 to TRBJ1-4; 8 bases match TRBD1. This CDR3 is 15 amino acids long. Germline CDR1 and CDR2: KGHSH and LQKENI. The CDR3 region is CASSPPGQANEKLFF. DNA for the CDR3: TGTGCCAGCTCCCCACCGGGACAGGCGAATGAAAAACTGTTTTTT.

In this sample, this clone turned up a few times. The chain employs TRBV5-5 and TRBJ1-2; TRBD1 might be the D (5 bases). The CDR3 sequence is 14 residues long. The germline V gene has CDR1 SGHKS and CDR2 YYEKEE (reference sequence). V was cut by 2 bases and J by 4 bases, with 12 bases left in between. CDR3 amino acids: CASSFGGFSYGYTF. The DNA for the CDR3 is TGTGCCAGCAGCTTCGGGGGTTTTAGCTATGGCTACACCTTC.

The CDR3 region has the DNA TGTGCCAGCAGCCAGGCAGGGGGATTTTTAGATACGCAGTATTTT. Translating it yields CASSQAGGFLDTQYF. V and J are TRBV11-2 and TRBJ2-3, with TRBD1 matching 7 bases. This CDR3 spans 15 amino acids. The V gene end was trimmed by 5 bases and the J gene end by 5 bases; junction bases not matched to a gene: 10. CDR1 and CDR2 (germline): SGHAT, FQNNGV.

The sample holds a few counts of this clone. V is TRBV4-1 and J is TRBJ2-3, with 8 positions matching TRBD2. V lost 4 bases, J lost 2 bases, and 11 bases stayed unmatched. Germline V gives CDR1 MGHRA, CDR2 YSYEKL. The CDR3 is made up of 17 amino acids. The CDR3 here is CASSPRQAGDVTDTQYF. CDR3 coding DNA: TGCGCCAGCAGCCCTAGACAAGCGGGGGACGTCACAGATACGCAGTATTTT.

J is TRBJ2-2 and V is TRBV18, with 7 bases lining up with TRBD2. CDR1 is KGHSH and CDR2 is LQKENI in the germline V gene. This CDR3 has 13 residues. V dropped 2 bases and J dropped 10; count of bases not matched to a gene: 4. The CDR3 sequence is CASSPSLAEELFF. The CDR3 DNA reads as TGTGCCAGCTCACCATCGCTAGCGGAGGAGCTGTTTTTT.

The CDR3 DNA reads as TGCGCCAGCAGCCAAGCTGCGACTAGTGGGTATGAGCAGTTCTTC. It specifies CASSQAATSGYEQFF. The chain links TRBV4-1 to TRBJ2-1; D is possibly TRBD2 (6 bases). The CDR3 has 15 residues. Between the trimmed V and J ends, which lost 1 base and 8 bases, there was a span of 15 bases. Germline V CDR1 and CDR2: MGHRA, YSYEKL.

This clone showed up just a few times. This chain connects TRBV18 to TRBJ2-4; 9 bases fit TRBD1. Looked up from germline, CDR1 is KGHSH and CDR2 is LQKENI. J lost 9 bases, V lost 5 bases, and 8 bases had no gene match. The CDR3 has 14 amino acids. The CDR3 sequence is CASSAGTGPVIQYF. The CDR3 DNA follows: TGTGCCAGCTCAGCCGGGACAGGGCCGGTCATTCAGTACTTC.

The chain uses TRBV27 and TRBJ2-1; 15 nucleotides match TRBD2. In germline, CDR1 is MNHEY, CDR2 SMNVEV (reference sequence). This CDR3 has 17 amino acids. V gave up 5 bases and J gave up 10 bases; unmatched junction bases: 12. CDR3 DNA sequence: TGTGCCAGCAGTGCGGGACTAGCGGGAGGCCCGCCGGGCGAGCAGTTCTTC. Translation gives CASSAGLAGGPPGEQFF.

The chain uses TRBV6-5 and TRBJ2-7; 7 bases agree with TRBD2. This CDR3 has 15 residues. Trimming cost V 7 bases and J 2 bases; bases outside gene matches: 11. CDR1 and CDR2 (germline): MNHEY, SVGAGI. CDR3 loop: CASIPSGGGPYEQYF. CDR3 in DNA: TGTGCCAGCATCCCCTCCGGCGGGGGACCCTACGAGCAGTACTTC.

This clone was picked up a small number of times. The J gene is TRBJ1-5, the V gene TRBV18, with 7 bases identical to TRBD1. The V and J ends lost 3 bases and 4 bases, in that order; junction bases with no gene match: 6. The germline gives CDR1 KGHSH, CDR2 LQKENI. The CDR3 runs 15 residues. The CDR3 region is CASSPGKQGNQPQHF. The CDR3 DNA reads TGTGCCAGCTCACCTGGGAAACAGGGGAATCAGCCCCAGCATTTT.

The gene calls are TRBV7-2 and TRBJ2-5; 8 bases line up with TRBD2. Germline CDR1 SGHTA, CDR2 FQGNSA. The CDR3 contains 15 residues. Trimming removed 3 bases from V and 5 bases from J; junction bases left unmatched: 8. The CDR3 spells CASSFPVSGAETQYF. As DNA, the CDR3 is TGTGCCAGCAGCTTCCCCGTTAGCGGGGCGGAGACCCAGTACTTC.

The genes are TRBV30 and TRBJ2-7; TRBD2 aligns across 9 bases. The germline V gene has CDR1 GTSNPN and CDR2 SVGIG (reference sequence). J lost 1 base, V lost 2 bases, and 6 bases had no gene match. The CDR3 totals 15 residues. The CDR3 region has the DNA TGTGCCTGGAGTCATTGGCGGGGGGGTTCCTACGAGCAGTACTTC. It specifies CAWSHWRGGSYEQYF.

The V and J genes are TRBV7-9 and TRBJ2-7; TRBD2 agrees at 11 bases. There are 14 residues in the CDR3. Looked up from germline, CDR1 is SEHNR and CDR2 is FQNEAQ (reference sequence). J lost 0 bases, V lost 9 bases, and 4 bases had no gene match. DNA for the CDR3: TGTGCCAGTGAGACTAGCGGGATCTCCTACGAGCAGTACTTC. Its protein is CASETSGISYEQYF.

CDR3 protein: CSVASGNTIYF. In nucleotides, the CDR3 is TGCAGCGTTGCGAGTGGAAACACCATATATTTT. V gene TRBV29-1 combines with J gene TRBJ1-3; D gene ambiguous. The V gene's germline CDR1 is SQVTM and CDR2 ANQGSEA. V lost 4 bases and J 3 bases, leaving 4 bases between the germline ends. The CDR3 extends over 11 amino acids.

CDR3 region: CASRQTGGGYNEQFF. The CDR3 DNA follows: TGTGCCAGCAGGCAGACAGGGGGAGGCTACAATGAGCAGTTCTTC. The chain recombines TRBV7-9 with TRBJ2-1; 9 nucleotides agree with TRBD1. The germline CDR1 and CDR2 sequences are SEHNR and FQNEAQ (reference sequence). V shed 6 bases and J 3 bases; nucleotides not matched to a gene: 6. The CDR3 extends over 15 amino acids.

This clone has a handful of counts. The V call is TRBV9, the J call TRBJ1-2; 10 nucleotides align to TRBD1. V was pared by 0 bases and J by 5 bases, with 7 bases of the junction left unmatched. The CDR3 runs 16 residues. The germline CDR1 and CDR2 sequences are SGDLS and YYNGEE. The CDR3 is CASSVGGTGAKYGYTF. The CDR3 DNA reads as TGTGCCAGCAGCGTAGGGGGGACAGGGGCGAAGTATGGCTACACCTTC.

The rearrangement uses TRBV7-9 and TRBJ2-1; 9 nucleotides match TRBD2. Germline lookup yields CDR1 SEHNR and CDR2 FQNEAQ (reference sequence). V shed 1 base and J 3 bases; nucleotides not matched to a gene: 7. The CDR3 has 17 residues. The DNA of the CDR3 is TGTGCCAGCAGCTTAGTTAGCGGGAGAGATCGCTACAATGAGCAGTTCTTC. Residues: CASSLVSGRDRYNEQFF.

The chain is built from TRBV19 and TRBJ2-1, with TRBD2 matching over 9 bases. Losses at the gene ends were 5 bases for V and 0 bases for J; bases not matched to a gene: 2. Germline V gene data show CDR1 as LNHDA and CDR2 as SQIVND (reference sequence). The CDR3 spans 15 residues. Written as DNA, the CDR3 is TGTGCCAGTAGTCTTAGCGGGAGCTCCTACAATGAGCAGTTCTTC. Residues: CASSLSGSSYNEQFF.

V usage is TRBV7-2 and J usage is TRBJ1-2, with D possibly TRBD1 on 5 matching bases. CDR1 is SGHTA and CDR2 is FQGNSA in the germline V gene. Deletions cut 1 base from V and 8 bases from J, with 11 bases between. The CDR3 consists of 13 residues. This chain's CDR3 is CASSLDLGQGYTF. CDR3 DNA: TGTGCCAGCAGCTTAGACCTGGGGCAGGGCTACACCTTC.

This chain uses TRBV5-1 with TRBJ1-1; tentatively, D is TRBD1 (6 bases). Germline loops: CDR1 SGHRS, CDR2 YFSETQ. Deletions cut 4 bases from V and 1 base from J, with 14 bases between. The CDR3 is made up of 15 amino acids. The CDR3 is CASSQGWGQNTEAFF. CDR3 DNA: TGCGCCAGCAGCCAGGGTTGGGGGCAGAACACTGAAGCTTTCTTT.

The CDR3 region has the DNA TGTGCCAGCAGCTCGCGACTAGAAATTGCGAACACCGGGGAGCTGTTTTTT. It is translated as CASSSRLEIANTGELFF. J is TRBJ2-2 and V is TRBV7-6; a weak D match, TRBD2 (6 bases). Germline CDR1 is SGHVS and CDR2 is FNYEAQ. V shed 4 bases and J shed 0 bases, with 15 bases lying between them. The CDR3 totals 17 residues.

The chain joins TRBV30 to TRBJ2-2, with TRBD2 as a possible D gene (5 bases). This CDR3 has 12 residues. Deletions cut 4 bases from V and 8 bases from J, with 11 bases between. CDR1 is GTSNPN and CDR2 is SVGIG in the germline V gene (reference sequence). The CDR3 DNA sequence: TGTGCCTGGAACCGGAGGTGGGGGGAGCTGTTTTTT. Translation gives CAWNRRWGELFF.